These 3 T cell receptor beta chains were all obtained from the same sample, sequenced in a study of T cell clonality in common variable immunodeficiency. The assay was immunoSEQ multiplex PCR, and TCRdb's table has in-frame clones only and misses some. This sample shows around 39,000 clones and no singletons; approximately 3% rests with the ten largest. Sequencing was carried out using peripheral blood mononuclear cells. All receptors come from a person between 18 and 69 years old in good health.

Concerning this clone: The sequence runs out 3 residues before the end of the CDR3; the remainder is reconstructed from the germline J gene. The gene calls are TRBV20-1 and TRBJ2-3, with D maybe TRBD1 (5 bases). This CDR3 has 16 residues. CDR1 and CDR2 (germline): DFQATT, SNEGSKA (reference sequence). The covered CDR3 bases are TGCAGTGCTAGAGATCAGGGCACACCGAGCAATCAGCCG. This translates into CSARDQGTPSNQP. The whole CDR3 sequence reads CSARDQGTPSNQPQYF.

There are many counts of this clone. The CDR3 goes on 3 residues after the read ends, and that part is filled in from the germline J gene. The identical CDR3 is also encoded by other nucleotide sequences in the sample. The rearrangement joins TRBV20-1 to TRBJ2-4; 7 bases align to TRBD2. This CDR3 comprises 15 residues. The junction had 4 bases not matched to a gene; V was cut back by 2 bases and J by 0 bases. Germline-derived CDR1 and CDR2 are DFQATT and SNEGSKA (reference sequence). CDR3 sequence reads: CSARWLAGAKNIQYF. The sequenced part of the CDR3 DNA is TGCAGTGCTAGATGGTTAGCGGGAGCCAAAAACATT.

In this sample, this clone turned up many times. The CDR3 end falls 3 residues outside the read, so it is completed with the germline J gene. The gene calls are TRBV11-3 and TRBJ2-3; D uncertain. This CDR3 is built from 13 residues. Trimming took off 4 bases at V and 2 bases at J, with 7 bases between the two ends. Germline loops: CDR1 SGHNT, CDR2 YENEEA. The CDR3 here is CASSSSHTDTQYF. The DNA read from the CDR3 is TGTGCCAGCAGCTCTTCACACACAGATACG.